This T cell receptor beta chain was sequenced for a study of cytomegalovirus exposure and HLA in healthy donors. Study outcomes and limitations: Per published reports, the classifier diagnosed cytomegalovirus status with high specificity and sensitivity.

The PCR was carried out with 60 Vbeta primers and 13 Jbeta primers. Study processing details: Roughly 11 million of the roughly 77 million unique TCR beta chains counted in a later analysis were shared. Here immunoSEQ multiplex PCR was the method, and the copy in TCRdb shows in-frame clones only, minus some. V, J and clone size are those of that table, while D and trimming were read from the DNA. The sample lists approximately 150,000 clones, 80% occurring once. About this clone itself: Its antigen is as yet unknown.

Per germline, CDR1 SQVTM and CDR2 ANQGSEA. Trimming removed 4 bases from V and 2 bases from J; junction bases left unmatched: 8. This CDR3 has 14 residues. This clonotype was sampled from a man in his late teens or twenties in good health and CMV-seropositive. The chain carries TRBV29-1 and TRBJ2-7; 7 nucleotides agree with TRBD1. Specimen: PBMCs. The CDR3 DNA reads TGCAGCGTTGGTTCAGGGGGTCTCACCTACGAGCAGTACTTC. Protein: CSVGSGGLTYEQYF.